The present TCR beta chain was sequenced within a study of blood T cell repertoires in COVID-19. Study as a whole: Both acute and convalescent COVID-19 samples were obtained from the United States, Italy and Spain. T cells, B-cell-depleted T cells, or PBMCs provided the cDNA or gDNA that served as material.

After removal of 0 bases from V and 7 bases from J, the junction contained 9 bases not matched to a gene. The CDR3 extends over 17 amino acids. CDR1 and CDR2 from the germline V gene are LGHNA and YSLEER. Symptom resolution, clearance, or two negative PCRs marked donors in Cohort 3 as recovered. Here immunoSEQ multiplex PCR was the method, and the copy in TCRdb shows in-frame clones only, minus some. This table holds under 350,000 clones, about nine tenths found once. This clonotype was obtained from a woman in her thirties or forties who had recovered from COVID-19. V gene TRBV4-3 combines with J gene TRBJ1-6; 7 bases are shared with TRBD1. The source material was PBMCs or T cells enriched from blood (not recorded which). The CDR3 sequence is CASSQDRSSGGNSPLHF. Here the CDR3 DNA reads TGCGCCAGCAGCCAAGATCGGTCATCAGGGGGGAATTCACCCCTCCACTTT.